The next 17 T cell receptor beta chains were all read from a single sample in a study of blood T cells in healthy people across ages (dated by TCRdb to the mid-2010s). Library preparation used 5' RACE. Sequencer: Illumina HiSeq 2500. A second PCR of about 6 to 12 cycles was run with a J-beta primer mix and a sample-barcoded 5' primer. The public reads were quality trimmed at Q25 with fastp and then assembled into clones with MiXCR by TCRdb, keeping productive beta chains. CDR3 protein duplicates are merged, each entry listing the most common genes and DNA. The sample table records about 1,600,000 distinct CDR3 sequences; roughly 40% of these occur just once. The ten biggest clones cover 7.9% of the sample. Input material: blood. The receptors originated from a young woman in good health.

The chain uses TRBV6-5 and TRBJ2-5; 7 nucleotides line up with TRBD2. Germline CDR1 MNHEY, CDR2 SVGAGI. There are 14 residues in the CDR3. The V and J ends lost 5 bases and 11 bases, in that order; junction bases with no gene match: 14. CDR3 residues: CASSTQRDIDEQYF. CDR3 in DNA: TGTGCCAGCAGTACCCAGCGGGATATCGATGAGCAGTACTTC.

The chain uses TRBV15 and TRBJ2-1; D ambiguous. Germline values: CDR1 LNHNV, CDR2 YYDKDF (reference sequence). This CDR3 spans 13 amino acids. V dropped 1 base and J dropped 9 bases, with 10 bases sitting between them. CDR3 DNA sequence: TGTGCCACCAGCAGAGGAGGCGTGTGTGAGCAGTTCTTC. It translates to CATSRGGVCEQFF.

The gene calls are TRBV28 and TRBJ2-6; unclear D gene. The CDR3 loop spans 15 amino acids. The ends were cut back, 5 bases at V and 0 bases at J, with 8 bases in the middle. Germline V gene lookup returns CDR1 MDHEN and CDR2 SYDVKM. CDR3: CASSKQFSGANVLTF. The CDR3 DNA reads TGTGCCAGCAGTAAACAGTTCTCTGGGGCCAACGTCCTGACTTTC.

This clonotype was picked up a small number of times. The rearrangement uses TRBV5-1 and TRBJ2-4; TRBD1 might be the D (6 bases). Germline CDR1 is SGHRS and CDR2 is YFSETQ. V was cut by 5 bases and J by 13 bases, with 22 bases left in between. This CDR3 spans 14 amino acids. The CDR3: CASRPPGQGIEQYF. DNA for the CDR3: TGCGCCAGCAGACCCCCGGGGCAGGGGATTGAGCAGTACTTC.

V gene TRBV12-3 or TRBV12-4 combines with J gene TRBJ2-3; D uncertain. CDR3 size: 16 residues. Between the trimmed V and J ends, which lost 5 bases and 6 bases, there was a span of 21 bases. This CDR3 is CASSPSLPRPSDTQYF. The CDR3 region has the DNA TGTGCCAGCAGTCCTTCCCTACCCCGGCCCTCGGATACGCAGTATTTT.

This clonotype was counted between two and nine times. The V and J genes are TRBV12-3 or TRBV12-4 and TRBJ2-3; a weak D match, TRBD1 (5 bases). Deletions cut 4 bases from V and 3 bases from J, with 17 bases between. The CDR3 sequence is 16 residues long. CDR3 sequence reads: CASSSTGQIATDTQYF. In nucleotides, the CDR3 is TGTGCCAGCAGTTCCACAGGACAAATAGCAACAGATACGCAGTATTTT.

The V and J genes are TRBV5-1 and TRBJ2-7, with 10 bases aligning to TRBD2. Trimming took 3 bases from V and 2 from J; bases not matched to a gene: 5. Looked up from germline, CDR1 is SGHRS and CDR2 is YFSETQ. The CDR3 is 15 residues long. CDR3 coding DNA: TGCGCCAGCAGCTGGACTAGCGGTTCCACCTACGAGCAGTACTTC. Encoded protein: CASSWTSGSTYEQYF. Full variable domain (outside the CDR3, taken from reference TRBV5-1 and TRBJ2-7): KAGVTQTPRYLIKTRGQQVTLSCSPISGHRSVSWYQQTPGQGLQFLFEYFSETQRNKGNFPGRFSGRQFSNSRSEMNVSTLELGDSALYLCASSWTSGSTYEQYFGPGTRLTVT.

The J gene is TRBJ2-4, the V gene TRBV7-8; 9 bases are a match to TRBD2. The CDR3 is 16 residues long. V shed 5 bases, J shed 8 bases, and the junction held 13 bases outside the gene matches. From germline, CDR1 is SGHVS and CDR2 FQNEAQ. DNA of the CDR3: TGTGCCAGCAGCGAGCGGGGGGCCGGGTCTGGGGACATTCAGTACTTC. Amino acids: CASSERGAGSGDIQYF. The whole variable domain, remainder taken from reference TRBV7-8 and TRBJ2-4, is GAGVSQSPRYKVAKRGQDVALRCDPISGHVSLFWYQQALGQGPEFLTYFQNEAQLDKSGLPSDRFFAERPEGSVSTLKIQRTQQEDSAVYLCASSERGAGSGDIQYFGAGTRLSVL.

This clonotype has more than one count but fewer than ten. The CDR3 reads CSAPAGLTDTQYF. The CDR3 DNA follows: TGCAGTGCTCCAGCGGGGCTCACAGATACGCAGTATTTT. The chain uses TRBV20-1 and TRBJ2-3; 7 nucleotides agree with TRBD2. Germline CDR1 is DFQATT and CDR2 is SNEGSKA (reference sequence). The CDR3 sequence is 13 residues long. Trimming took 5 bases from V and 2 from J; bases not matched to a gene: 4.

CDR3 protein: CASSQGLASGRHNEQFF. DNA of the CDR3: TGCGCCAGCAGCCAAGGGCTAGCTAGCGGGAGACACAATGAGCAGTTCTTC. J is TRBJ2-1 and V is TRBV4-1, with 10 bases fitting TRBD2. J gave up 5 bases and V 1 base, and 8 bases lay outside the gene matches. This CDR3 contains 17 residues. CDR1 is MGHRA, CDR2 YSYEKL, per germline.

This chain connects TRBV12-3 or TRBV12-4 to TRBJ2-5; possible D gene TRBD1, 6 bases. CDR3 size: 14 residues. Between the trimmed V and J ends, which lost 2 bases and 11 bases, there was a span of 18 bases. The CDR3 nucleotides read TGTGCCAGCAGTTTACAGGGACAACTAAATGAGCAGTACTTC. This translates into CASSLQGQLNEQYF.

This chain links TRBV29-1 with TRBJ2-7; unclear D gene. Near its end, the DNA agrees better with TRBJ2-5, so the J call may be wrong. Germline CDR1 and CDR2: SQVTM and ANQGSEA. The CDR3 has 11 residues. In DNA form, the CDR3 reads TGCAGCGCTGGGCCGTTGGAGACCCAGTACTTC. Encoded protein: CSAGPLETQYF.

The chain employs TRBV9 and TRBJ1-2; 11 bases agree with TRBD1. With 9 bases clipped from V and 4 bases from J, the junction kept 8 bases outside the gene matches. The V gene's germline CDR1 is SGDLS and CDR2 YYNGEE. The CDR3 is 14 residues long. The CDR3 here is CATGQGAIPYGYTF. DNA for the CDR3: TGTGCCACCGGACAGGGGGCAATTCCCTATGGCTACACCTTC. The whole variable domain, filled in from reference TRBV9 and TRBJ1-2, reads DSGVTQTPKHLITATGQRVTLRCSPRSGDLSVYWYQQSLDQGLQFLIQYYNGEERAKGNILERFSAQQFPDLHSELNLSSLELGDSALYFCATGQGAIPYGYTFGSGTRLTVV.

This rearrangement joins TRBV7-2 to TRBJ2-1; 11 bases align to TRBD2. Germline assignment: CDR1 SGHTA and CDR2 FQGNSA. The CDR3 totals 18 residues. J lost 3 bases, V lost 1 base, and 8 bases had no gene match. The CDR3 reads CASSLEGWGTSGYNEQFF. The CDR3 DNA follows: TGTGCCAGCAGCTTAGAGGGGTGGGGGACTAGCGGCTACAATGAGCAGTTCTTC. Full variable domain (missing parts from reference TRBV7-2 and TRBJ2-1): GAGVSQSPSNKVTEKGKDVELRCDPISGHTALYWYRQSLGQGLEFLIYFQGNSAPDKSGLPSDRFSAERTGGSVSTLTIQRTQQEDSAVYLCASSLEGWGTSGYNEQFFGPGTRLTVL.

The V call is TRBV20-1, the J call TRBJ2-5, with no clear D. The CDR3 runs 13 residues. V dropped 5 bases and J dropped 11 bases, with 21 bases sitting between them. Germline V lookup: CDR1 DFQATT, CDR2 SNEGSKA (reference sequence). This CDR3 reads CSALRESYNEQYF. The DNA of the CDR3 is TGCAGTGCTCTGAGAGAGTCCTACAATGAGCAGTACTTC.

This clonotype appeared once. The V call is TRBV25-1, the J call TRBJ2-3, with 13 bases aligning to TRBD2. CDR3 length: 16 amino acids. The germline CDR1 and CDR2 sequences are MGHDK and SYGVNS. J lost 11 bases, V lost 6 bases, and 14 bases had no gene match. The CDR3 coding sequence is TGTGCCAGCAGCTACCCAACTAGCGGGGGGGCCATTGGGCAGTATTTT. Protein sequence: CASSYPTSGGAIGQYF.

CDR3 in amino acids: CASRQSGTKNTGELFF. The CDR3 bases are TGTGCCAGCAGGCAATCCGGGACAAAGAACACCGGGGAGCTGTTTTTT. The chain carries TRBV7-2 and TRBJ2-2; a weak D match, TRBD1 (6 bases). The germline V gene encodes CDR1 SGHTA and CDR2 FQGNSA. V shed 6 bases and J shed 1 base, with 15 bases lying between them. This CDR3 contains 16 residues.